This T cell receptor beta chain was recorded in a study of blood T cells in healthy people across ages. Notes on the study in general: Across samples, TCR beta diversity tracked strongly with naive T cell percentage.

From germline, CDR1 is LGHDT and CDR2 YNNKEL (reference sequence). The CDR3 extends over 15 amino acids. V was clipped by 1 base and J by 1 base, with 8 bases between them. A second PCR of about 7 to 11 cycles used a sample-barcoded 5' primer and a J-beta primer mix. TCRdb processed the 5' RACE reads anew with MiXCR; each CDR3 protein has one entry. Among 1.5 million to 2 million distinct CDR3 sequences listed, roughly 49% were seen once. With respect to this clonotype: Its target is not known.

PBMCs, at least 7 million per sample, were isolated. The sequenced sample was blood. This chain uses TRBV3-1 with TRBJ1-5; D uncertain. The sequence was collected from a woman in her thirties or forties in good health. CDR3: CASSQGVRSNQPQHF. For the CDR3, the DNA is TGTGCCAGCAGCCAAGGAGTTCGGAGCAATCAGCCCCAGCATTTT.